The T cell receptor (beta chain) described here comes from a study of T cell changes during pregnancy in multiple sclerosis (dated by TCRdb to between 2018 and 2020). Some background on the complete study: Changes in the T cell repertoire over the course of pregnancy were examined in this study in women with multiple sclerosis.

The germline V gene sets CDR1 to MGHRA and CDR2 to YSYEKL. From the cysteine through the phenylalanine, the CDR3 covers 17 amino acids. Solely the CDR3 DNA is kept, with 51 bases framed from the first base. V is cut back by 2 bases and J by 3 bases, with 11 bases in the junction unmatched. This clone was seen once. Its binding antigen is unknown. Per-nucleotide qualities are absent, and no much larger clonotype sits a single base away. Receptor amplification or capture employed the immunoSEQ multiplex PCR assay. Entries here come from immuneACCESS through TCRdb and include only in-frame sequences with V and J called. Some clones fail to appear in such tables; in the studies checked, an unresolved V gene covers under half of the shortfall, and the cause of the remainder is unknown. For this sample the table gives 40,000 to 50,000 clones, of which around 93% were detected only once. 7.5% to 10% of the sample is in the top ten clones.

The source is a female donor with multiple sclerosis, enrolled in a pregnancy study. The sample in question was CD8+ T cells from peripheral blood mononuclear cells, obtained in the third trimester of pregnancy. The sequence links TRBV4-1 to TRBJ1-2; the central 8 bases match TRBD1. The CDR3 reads CASSQPGTGNRDYGYTF. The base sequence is TGCGCCAGCAGCCAACCCGGGACAGGAAACCGGGACTATGGCTACACCTTC.